These 18 T cell receptor beta chains were sequenced from one sample in a study of cytomegalovirus exposure and HLA in healthy donors. Primers included in the PCR were 60 Vbeta and 13 Jbeta primers. Assay: immunoSEQ multiplex PCR; the TCRdb copy retains only in-frame clones and omits some. This repertoire shows 55,000 to 80,000 clones, around 80% found once; its top ten account for approximately 9.7%. Sequenced input: PBMCs. These receptors were taken from a middle-aged man in good health and CMV-seronegative.

The rearrangement uses TRBV7-3 and TRBJ2-1; 8 bases map to TRBD2. The CDR3 has 16 residues. Trimming removed 5 bases from V and 6 bases from J; junction bases left unmatched: 12. CDR1 and CDR2 (germline): SGHTA, FQGTGA. The CDR3 reads CASSPIGRGATNEQFF. Written as DNA, the CDR3 is TGTGCCAGCAGCCCCATAGGGCGGGGGGCAACCAATGAGCAGTTCTTC.

This chain links TRBV27 with TRBJ1-2; D is perhaps TRBD1 (5 bases). The germline gives CDR1 MNHEY, CDR2 SMNVEV (reference sequence). The CDR3 spans 11 residues. Trimming removed 7 bases from V and 5 bases from J, with 8 bases in between. The CDR3 is CASNGGYGYTF. Written as DNA, the CDR3 is TGTGCCAGCAATGGGGGGTATGGCTACACCTTC.

The chain carries TRBV18 and TRBJ1-5; D unclear. The CDR3 is 13 amino acids. V dropped 3 bases and J dropped 7 bases, with 10 bases sitting between them. CDR1 and CDR2 (germline): KGHSH, LQKENI. CDR3 sequence (DNA): TGTGCCAGCTCACCCCAGGTGGGCCAGCCCCAGCATTTT. This encodes CASSPQVGQPQHF.

V and J are TRBV5-1 and TRBJ2-3; 8 bases are shared with TRBD2. The CDR3 runs to 16 residues. With 5 bases clipped from V and 0 bases from J, the junction kept 8 bases outside the gene matches. The V gene's germline CDR1 is SGHRS and CDR2 YFSETQ. The DNA for the CDR3 is TGCGCCAGCAGAGGGCTAGCGGGTTCTAGCACAGATACGCAGTATTTT. It specifies CASRGLAGSSTDTQYF.

This rearrangement joins TRBV28 to TRBJ2-7; TRBD1 matches 8 bases. Looked up from germline, CDR1 is MDHEN and CDR2 is SYDVKM. The CDR3 is 13 residues long. The V segment lost 10 bases and the J segment 5 bases; nucleotides outside the gene matches: 10. The CDR3 DNA is TGTGCCACCCGTCTTCAGGGGGCCGACGAGCAGTACTTC. Protein: CATRLQGADEQYF.

The chain is built from TRBV6-5 and TRBJ2-7; possibly TRBD1 for D (6 bases). Germline values: CDR1 MNHEY, CDR2 SVGAGI. The CDR3 spans 15 residues. V was cut by 7 bases and J by 1 base, with 17 bases left in between. DNA for the CDR3: TGTGCCAGCATCAAACTTGGGGGCTCTTCCTACGAGCAGTACTTC. It is translated as CASIKLGGSSYEQYF.

This chain joins TRBV5-1 and TRBJ2-7, with D possibly TRBD2 on 5 matching bases. Germline loops: CDR1 SGHRS, CDR2 YFSETQ. Trimming removed 0 bases from V and 4 bases from J, with 14 bases in between. The CDR3 has 15 amino acids. The DNA for the CDR3 is TGCGCCAGCAGCTTGGCCCTTGGGGAGCAATACGAGCAGTACTTC. This encodes CASSLALGEQYEQYF. The complete variable domain, with remaining parts taken from reference TRBV5-1 and TRBJ2-7, reads KAGVTQTPRYLIKTRGQQVTLSCSPISGHRSVSWYQQTPGQGLQFLFEYFSETQRNKGNFPGRFSGRQFSNSRSEMNVSTLELGDSALYLCASSLALGEQYEQYFGPGTRLTVT.

This clone has a single count. This rearrangement joins TRBV10-3 to TRBJ2-1; TRBD1 matches at 11 bases. V dropped 10 bases and J dropped 8; count of bases not matched to a gene: 10. CDR1 ENHRY and CDR2 SYGVKD come from the germline V gene. The CDR3 has 14 residues. In nucleotides, the CDR3 is TGTGCCACAAAAGGGACAGGGGGTAGGGATGAGCAGTTCTTC. This gives the protein CATKGTGGRDEQFF.

The chain links TRBV7-6 to TRBJ2-1; tentative D call: TRBD2 (6 bases). Trimming took 8 bases from V and 2 from J, leaving 19 bases between them. CDR3 length equals 16 residues. Germline lookup yields CDR1 SGHVS and CDR2 FNYEAQ. CDR3 residues: CASSPGRRRTYNEQFF. As DNA, the CDR3 is TGTGCCAGCTCCCCTGGGAGGCGCCGAACCTACAATGAGCAGTTCTTC.

The chain links TRBV6-4 to TRBJ1-1; D is unclear. The CDR3 is 15 residues long. V was clipped by 4 bases and J by 3 bases, with 15 bases between them. Germline V gene data show CDR1 as MRHNA and CDR2 as SNTAGT. CDR3 amino acids: CASSVVGAEDTEAFF. The CDR3 DNA reads TGTGCCAGCAGTGTAGTTGGCGCGGAGGACACTGAAGCTTTCTTT.

The CDR3 reads CASSQGGGSYNEQFF. The CDR3 DNA follows: TGTGCCAGCTCCCAAGGGGGGGGTTCCTACAATGAGCAGTTCTTC. This rearrangement joins TRBV18 to TRBJ2-1; weak D call: TRBD2 (7 bases). Germline loops: CDR1 KGHSH, CDR2 LQKENI. The CDR3 has 15 amino acids. Trimming left V 6 bases short and J 1 base short, with 13 bases between.

The gene calls are TRBV6-5 and TRBJ1-1; perhaps TRBD1 as D (5 bases). V lost 8 bases and J 3 bases, leaving 13 bases between the germline ends. The CDR3 is 13 amino acids. Germline assignment: CDR1 MNHEY and CDR2 SVGAGI. Here the CDR3 reads CASGPGEDTEAFF. The CDR3 DNA follows: TGTGCCAGCGGCCCGGGGGAGGACACTGAAGCTTTCTTT.

This chain connects TRBV4-2 to TRBJ2-7; D uncertain. V lost 0 bases and J 4 bases, leaving 4 bases between the germline ends. Germline V lookup: CDR1 LGHNA, CDR2 YNFKEQ. This CDR3 comprises 12 residues. The CDR3 loop is CASSQDEYEQYF. The CDR3 DNA is TGTGCCAGCAGCCAAGATGAGTACGAGCAGTACTTC.

The J gene is TRBJ2-7, the V gene TRBV10-2; 10 positions agree with TRBD1. The CDR3 covers 14 residues. CDR1 is WSHSY, CDR2 SAAADI, per germline. V shed 6 bases, J shed 3 bases, and the junction held 5 bases outside the gene matches. CDR3 sequence (DNA): TGCGCCAGCAGACCCGGGACAGGGGTCTACGAGCAGTACTTC. This codes for CASRPGTGVYEQYF.

The CDR3 loop is CASSELDNEQFF. CDR3 nucleotide sequence: TGCGCCAGCAGCGAACTAGATAATGAGCAGTTCTTC. V and J are TRBV4-1 and TRBJ2-1, with D perhaps matching TRBD2 (5 bases). The CDR3 runs 12 residues. V lost 5 bases and J lost 7, with 9 bases in between. CDR1 and CDR2 from the germline V gene are MGHRA and YSYEKL.

This clone has more than one count but fewer than ten. The CDR3 DNA follows: TGCGCCAGCAGCATTACTAGCGGGGATGTGACAGATACGCAGTATTTT. Translated: CASSITSGDVTDTQYF. This rearrangement joins TRBV5-1 to TRBJ2-3, with 10 bases that match TRBD2. V trimming: 4 bases; J trimming: 3 bases; junction bases outside the gene matches: 8. CDR3 length: 16 amino acids. CDR1 is SGHRS, CDR2 YFSETQ, per germline.

The chain joins TRBV28 to TRBJ1-5; 8 positions agree with TRBD1. With 6 bases clipped from V and 7 bases from J, the junction kept 11 bases outside the gene matches. Germline V CDR1 and CDR2: MDHEN, SYDVKM. CDR3 size: 15 residues. CDR3: CASRGQVKVRQPQHF. DNA of the CDR3: TGTGCCAGCAGGGGACAGGTTAAAGTCCGCCAGCCCCAGCATTTT.

V gene TRBV11-2 combines with J gene TRBJ1-1; maybe TRBD1 (5 bases). The CDR3 has 13 residues. The V gene's germline CDR1 is SGHAT and CDR2 FQNNGV. V dropped 4 bases and J dropped 5 bases, with 11 bases sitting between them. The DNA of the CDR3 is TGTGCCAGCAGCTCCAGGGCTGGGACTGAAGCTTTCTTT. Translation: CASSSRAGTEAFF.